The 30 T cell receptor beta chains below all came from one sample that was sequenced in a study of blood T cells in healthy people across ages. Primed by a sample-barcoded 5' primer and a J-beta primer mix, a second PCR proceeded for about 6 to 11 cycles. TCRdb called the 5' RACE reads again in MiXCR, with one record for every CDR3 protein. The table has roughly 1,800,000 distinct CDR3 sequences, about 50% seen once; the top ten hold over 2%. Sample: blood. The receptors originated from a woman aged 40 to 55 in good health.

In its sample, this clonotype was seen a few times. The chain links TRBV28 to TRBJ2-3; 10 bases fit TRBD2. The CDR3 covers 14 residues. V was pared by 6 bases and J by 4 bases, with 4 bases of the junction left unmatched. Germline assignment: CDR1 MDHEN and CDR2 SYDVKM. The CDR3 coding sequence is TGTGCCAGCAGCAGCGGGGGGGGGTCAGATACGCAGTATTTT. Protein sequence: CASSSGGGSDTQYF.

The sample holds a few counts of this clonotype. CDR3 DNA: TGTGCCAGCAGCTCTCGGACTAGCGGGGGAGGAAGCACAGATACGCAGTATTTT. Its translation: CASSSRTSGGGSTDTQYF. The chain uses TRBV7-2 and TRBJ2-3, with 13 bases that match TRBD2. Germline V lookup: CDR1 SGHTA, CDR2 FQGNSA. This CDR3 has 18 residues. Trimming took 4 bases from V and 0 from J; bases not matched to a gene: 7.

The chain has TRBV18 and TRBJ2-1; D perhaps matches TRBD1 (6 bases). V was trimmed by 1 base and J by 8 bases, leaving 12 bases between them. There are 14 residues in the CDR3. Per the germline V gene, CDR1 is KGHSH and CDR2 is LQKENI. The CDR3 DNA reads TGTGCCAGCTCACCACGCACAGGGCGCGATGAGCAGTTCTTC. Encoded protein: CASSPRTGRDEQFF.

This chain links TRBV9 with TRBJ2-1; D is possibly TRBD1 (8 bases). The germline V gene encodes CDR1 SGDLS and CDR2 YYNGEE. Trimming cost V 1 base and J 4 bases, with 15 bases left between them. CDR3 length: 16 residues. CDR3 amino acids: CASSVRGGTGYNEQFF. The DNA for the CDR3 is TGTGCCAGCAGCGTAAGGGGAGGGACAGGATACAATGAGCAGTTCTTC.

This chain links TRBV25-1 with TRBJ2-5, with D possibly matching TRBD2 (7 bases). TRBJ2-7 explains the end of the DNA better; the J call may be wrong. Germline CDR1 is MGHDK and CDR2 is SYGVNS. This CDR3 comprises 13 residues. The CDR3 is CASSRGAELEQYF. The CDR3 DNA follows: TGTGCCAGTTCTCGGGGGGCAGAGCTCGAGCAGTACTTC.

This clonotype was recorded only once. V and J are TRBV29-1 and TRBJ2-1, with 7 bases lining up with TRBD1. Trimming at V came to 3 bases and at J to 6 bases, leaving 5 bases not matched to a gene. The CDR3 runs to 13 residues. Germline loops: CDR1 SQVTM, CDR2 ANQGSEA. DNA of the CDR3: TGCAGCGTTGACCGAGCAGGGGGCAATGAGCAGTTCTTC. It translates to CSVDRAGGNEQFF.

The gene calls are TRBV29-1 and TRBJ2-7, with a weak D call TRBD2 (6 bases). Trimming left V 4 bases short and J 2 bases short, with 21 bases between. The germline V gene encodes CDR1 SQVTM and CDR2 ANQGSEA. The CDR3 contains 16 residues. The CDR3 nucleotides read TGCAGCGTTGTGGGTCAGGGTATGAGGAGGGCCTACGAGCAGTACTTC. Translation gives CSVVGQGMRRAYEQYF.

This clonotype was detected only a few times. J is TRBJ2-5 and V is TRBV28; D is possibly TRBD1 or TRBD2 (5 bases each). The CDR3 sequence is 13 residues long. From germline, CDR1 is MDHEN and CDR2 SYDVKM. V lost 5 bases and J lost 3, with 10 bases in between. As DNA, the CDR3 is TGTGCCAGCAGTGGGACCCTGAAAGAGACCCAGTACTTC. This gives the protein CASSGTLKETQYF.

The V call is TRBV28, the J call TRBJ2-7, with a possible D match to TRBD1 (5 bases). The J call may be incorrect, as the DNA end agrees better with TRBJ2-5. CDR3 length equals 14 residues. Germline V gene data show CDR1 as MDHEN and CDR2 as SYDVKM. The CDR3 DNA sequence: TGTGCCAGCCACCCGCGAGACAGAGAAGAGACCCAGTACTTC. It specifies CASHPRDREETQYF.

The genes are TRBV20-1 and TRBJ1-4; tentatively, D is TRBD1 (5 bases). V gave up 3 bases and J gave up 7 bases, with 15 bases separating them. This CDR3 has 14 residues. Germline assignment: CDR1 DFQATT and CDR2 SNEGSKA (reference sequence). The CDR3 DNA follows: TGCAGTGCTAGGGCCCAGGGAAGGAGTGAAAAACTGTTTTTT. Encoded protein: CSARAQGRSEKLFF.

The chain uses TRBV18 and TRBJ2-7; the D is unclear. The DNA end is more similar to TRBJ2-5, so the J call may be wrong. The CDR3 extends over 13 amino acids. Germline CDR1 and CDR2: KGHSH and LQKENI. This CDR3 reads CASSRATLETQYF. The CDR3 nucleotides are TGTGCCAGCTCACGGGCGACATTGGAGACCCAGTACTTC.

The V call is TRBV7-2, the J call TRBJ2-1, with 9 bases identical to TRBD2. CDR1 is SGHTA and CDR2 is FQGNSA in the germline V gene. The CDR3 has 15 residues. J gave up 7 bases and V 5 bases, and 9 bases lay outside the gene matches. CDR3 sequence: CASSPPGLAINEQFF. CDR3 coding DNA: TGTGCCAGCAGCCCGCCGGGACTAGCTATTAATGAGCAGTTCTTC.

As regards this clonotype: A junction boundary mismatches the germline segment, possibly from a read error. The chain carries TRBV27 and TRBJ2-4; 9 bases match TRBD1. The CDR3 runs 17 residues. Germline V gives CDR1 MNHEY, CDR2 SMNVEV (reference sequence). The CDR3 region has the DNA TGTGCCAGCAGTCCCCGAGGGACAGGGATTTCCAAAAACATTCGGTACTTC. The encoded protein is CASSPRGTGISKNIRYF.

The chain links TRBV4-2 to TRBJ2-3, with D perhaps being TRBD1 or TRBD2 (5 bases each). The CDR3 has 14 residues. CDR1 and CDR2 from the germline V gene are LGHNA and YNFKEQ. Trimming removed 1 base at V and 5 bases at J, with 10 bases between. CDR3 in amino acids: CASSQVGRGDTQYF. The CDR3 DNA follows: TGTGCCAGCAGCCAAGTGGGACGAGGAGATACGCAGTATTTT.

The rearrangement links TRBV10-3 to TRBJ1-2; the D is unclear. The CDR3 has 15 amino acids. V lost 2 bases and J 1 base, leaving 11 bases between the germline ends. CDR1 and CDR2 (germline): ENHRY, SYGVKD. For the CDR3, the DNA is TGTGCCATCAGTGAGAAGGCCAGACTTAACTATGGCTACACCTTC. Protein: CAISEKARLNYGYTF.

This chain's CDR3 is CASSVAGTSFGYTF. The CDR3 region has the DNA TGCGCCAGCAGCGTGGCCGGGACGTCCTTTGGCTACACCTTC. The chain recombines TRBV5-1 with TRBJ1-2; possibly TRBD1 for D (5 bases). The CDR3 spans 14 residues. In germline, CDR1 is SGHRS, CDR2 YFSETQ. V was shortened by 4 bases and J by 7 bases, with 17 bases between the two germline ends.

This clonotype appeared a few times. CDR3 nucleotide sequence: TGCAGCTCTGAAGGGCGGGGTCTCTACAATGAGCAGTTCTTC. Translated, it gives CSSEGRGLYNEQFF. The V and J genes are TRBV29-1 and TRBJ2-1, with a possible D match to TRBD2 (6 bases). Trimming took off 8 bases at V and 3 bases at J, with 17 bases between the two ends. There are 14 residues in the CDR3. Germline values: CDR1 SQVTM, CDR2 ANQGSEA.

The chain recombines TRBV7-2 with TRBJ2-7; D remains ambiguous. V gave up 3 bases and J gave up 10 bases, with 16 bases separating them. Looked up from germline, CDR1 is SGHTA and CDR2 is FQGNSA. The CDR3 consists of 13 residues. The CDR3 is CASSLGIQEAQYF. The CDR3 nucleotides read TGTGCCAGCAGCTTGGGCATCCAAGAGGCCCAGTACTTC.

The chain joins TRBV18 to TRBJ2-3, with D perhaps matching TRBD2 (5 bases). The V gene's germline CDR1 is KGHSH and CDR2 LQKENI. CDR3 length: 15 amino acids. Trimming shortened V by 1 base and J by 4 bases, and 12 bases separated the two germline ends. CDR3: CASSPLERAPDTQYF. In nucleotides, the CDR3 is TGTGCCAGCTCACCACTGGAGAGGGCCCCAGATACGCAGTATTTT.

The V call is TRBV27, the J call TRBJ2-3; 10 bases match TRBD1. Germline lookup yields CDR1 MNHEY and CDR2 SMNVEV (reference sequence). This CDR3 comprises 15 residues. Trimming cost V 6 bases and J 6 bases; bases outside gene matches: 9. CDR3 loop: CASRPRQGAGDTQYF. The CDR3 DNA sequence: TGTGCCAGCAGGCCGAGACAGGGGGCGGGGGATACGCAGTATTTT.

The table lists this clonotype with a few counts. This rearrangement joins TRBV28 to TRBJ2-7; 10 nucleotides line up with TRBD1. V trimming: 7 bases; J trimming: 2 bases; junction bases outside the gene matches: 5. The CDR3 is 14 amino acids. Germline V gene sequence: CDR1 MDHEN, CDR2 SYDVKM. CDR3 bases: TGTGCCAGCATTGGGGACAGGGGCCCCTACGAGCAGTACTTC. Its translation is CASIGDRGPYEQYF.

This clonotype has only a few counts. This sequence joins TRBV5-1 and TRBJ2-7, with D tentatively TRBD1 (6 bases). The CDR3 consists of 14 residues. CDR1 is SGHRS and CDR2 is YFSETQ in the germline V gene. V lost 4 bases and J 6 bases, leaving 17 bases between the germline ends. The CDR3 nucleotides are TGCGCCAGCAGCCTGAACCTTGGGGGCCGCGAGCAGTACTTC. Amino acids: CASSLNLGGREQYF.

A remark on this clonotype: A read error may account for a junction end that differs from germline. The chain combines TRBV7-9 with TRBJ2-7; 11 bases line up with TRBD1. This CDR3 comprises 16 residues. The V gene's germline CDR1 is SEHNR and CDR2 FQNEAQ (reference sequence). The CDR3 DNA follows: TGTACCAGCAGCCGCGGACAGGGGGCTGTCCGCGACGAGCAGTACTTC. It yields the protein CTSSRGQGAVRDEQYF.

The chain uses TRBV6-5 and TRBJ1-2; D gene ambiguous. V lost 2 bases to trimming and J lost 1 base, with 11 bases between them. The germline gives CDR1 MNHEY, CDR2 SVGAGI. This CDR3 region has 15 residues. The CDR3 is CASSYVRRLNYGYTF. The CDR3 nucleotides are TGTGCCAGCAGTTACGTCAGGCGTCTTAACTATGGCTACACCTTC.

The V gene is TRBV29-1, the J gene TRBJ2-7; no clear D. The CDR3 length is 11 residues. Trimming took 4 bases from V and 3 from J, leaving 7 bases between them. Germline CDR1 and CDR2: SQVTM and ANQGSEA. The CDR3 nucleotides read TGCAGCGTTGGGGTCGTCTACGAGCAGTACTTC. Its protein is CSVGVVYEQYF.

The V gene is TRBV6-5, the J gene TRBJ2-3; 7 bases are a match to TRBD1. CDR3 length: 16 residues. Trimming cost V 2 bases and J 6 bases; bases outside gene matches: 11. Germline loops: CDR1 MNHEY, CDR2 SVGAGI. The CDR3 region is CASSYVGQISPDTQYF. The DNA of the CDR3 is TGTGCCAGCAGTTACGTGGGACAGATCTCCCCGGATACGCAGTATTTT.

In this sample, this clonotype turned up a few times. The V and J genes are TRBV6-5 and TRBJ1-2, with D unclear. Germline CDR1 is MNHEY and CDR2 is SVGAGI. Trimming shortened V by 1 base and J by 0 bases, and 9 bases separated the two germline ends. The CDR3 has 15 amino acids. The CDR3 loop is CASSYYGDTNYGYTF. The CDR3 DNA is TGTGCCAGCAGTTACTACGGGGATACTAACTATGGCTACACCTTC.

This chain links TRBV7-2 with TRBJ2-5; TRBD2 matches at 11 bases. V lost 5 bases, J lost 2 bases, and 4 bases stayed unmatched. Germline assignment: CDR1 SGHTA and CDR2 FQGNSA. The length of the CDR3 is 15 residues. The CDR3 loop reads CASSRTSGSQETQYF. CDR3 sequence (DNA): TGTGCCAGCAGCCGGACTAGCGGGTCTCAAGAGACCCAGTACTTC.

This chain links TRBV6-5 with TRBJ2-7; D gene uncertain. This CDR3 has 13 amino acids. V lost 6 bases to trimming and J lost 0 bases, with 9 bases between them. Germline CDR1 reads MNHEY; CDR2 reads SVGAGI. CDR3 in amino acids: CASSRTLSYEQYF. CDR3 in DNA: TGTGCCAGCAGCCGAACCCTCTCCTACGAGCAGTACTTC.

The V call is TRBV25-1, the J call TRBJ2-1; possibly TRBD2 for D (5 bases). This CDR3 is built from 14 residues. The germline V gene has CDR1 MGHDK and CDR2 SYGVNS. The V end was cut by 7 bases, the J end by 8 bases, with 18 bases between. CDR3 DNA sequence: TGTGCCAGCACCTCTAGCAACTTTATGGATGAGCAGTTCTTC. Amino acids: CASTSSNFMDEQFF.